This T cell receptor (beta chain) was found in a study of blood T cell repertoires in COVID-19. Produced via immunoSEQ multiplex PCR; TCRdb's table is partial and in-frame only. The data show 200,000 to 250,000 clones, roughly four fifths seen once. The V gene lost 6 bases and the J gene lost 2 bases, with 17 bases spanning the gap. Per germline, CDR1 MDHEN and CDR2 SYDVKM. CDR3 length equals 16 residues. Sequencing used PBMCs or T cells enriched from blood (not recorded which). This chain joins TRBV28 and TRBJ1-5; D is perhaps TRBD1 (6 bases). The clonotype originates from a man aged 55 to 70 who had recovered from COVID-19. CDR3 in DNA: TGTGCCAGCAGCCGAGGGGGGGGTAGGGGCAATCAGCCCCAGCATTTT. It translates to CASSRGGGRGNQPQHF.